A single sample gave rise to the 23 T cell receptor beta chains below, sequenced in a study of blood T cell repertoires in COVID-19 (dated by TCRdb to about 2020). The library was obtained by the immunoSEQ multiplex PCR assay. Imported from immuneACCESS, the table was reduced by TCRdb to in-frame sequences with V and J called. These copies leave out some clones; in studies compared against another copy, an unresolved V gene accounts for under half, and the cause of the remainder is not known. This sample is represented by 300,000 to 400,000 clones; more than 75% of them were singletons. More than 0.95% of the sample rests with the top ten. Sequencing was performed on PBMCs or T cells enriched from blood (not recorded which). These receptors were taken from a woman aged 18-35 years who had recovered from COVID-19.

The V and J genes are TRBV6-4 and TRBJ2-1; TRBD2 might be the D (5 bases). The CDR3 loop spans 15 amino acids. V was shortened by 4 bases and J by 2 bases, with 12 bases between the two germline ends. Germline values: CDR1 MRHNA, CDR2 SNTAGT. The CDR3 DNA sequence: TGTGCCAGCAGTGCCGGGGATGGGGCCTACAATGAGCAGTTCTTC. Protein sequence: CASSAGDGAYNEQFF.

The rearrangement joins TRBV11-1 to TRBJ2-5, with 12 bases fitting TRBD1. The CDR3 contains 16 residues. V was pared by 2 bases and J by 5 bases, with 6 bases of the junction left unmatched. Germline V lookup: CDR1 SGHAT, CDR2 FQDESV (reference sequence). The CDR3 region has the DNA TGTGCCAGCAGCTTAACTTGGGACAGGGGGCGGGAGACCCAGTACTTC. Protein: CASSLTWDRGRETQYF.

The rearrangement links TRBV5-8 to TRBJ1-3; D is unclear. Trimming took off 0 bases at V and 0 bases at J, with 16 bases between the two ends. Germline V CDR1 and CDR2: SGHTS, YDEGEE. The CDR3 is made up of 18 amino acids. This chain's CDR3 is CASSLATEGLDSGNTIYF. The CDR3, as DNA: TGTGCCAGCAGCTTGGCCACGGAGGGTTTGGACTCTGGAAACACCATATATTTT.

This sequence joins TRBV27 and TRBJ2-7; 8 nucleotides match TRBD2. The CDR3 runs to 15 residues. Trimming removed 5 bases from V and 6 bases from J; junction bases left unmatched: 12. The germline V gene has CDR1 MNHEY and CDR2 SMNVEV (reference sequence). Here the CDR3 DNA reads TGTGCCAGCAGTCCCCGCAGCGGGAGTGGGATCGAGCAGTACTTC. It specifies CASSPRSGSGIEQYF.

The CDR3 loop is CASSRHPTLGHGYTF. The DNA for the CDR3 is TGTGCCAGTAGTAGGCATCCTACCCTAGGCCATGGCTACACCTTC. The rearrangement links TRBV19 to TRBJ1-2; D uncertain. The ends were cut back, 4 bases at V and 6 bases at J, with 18 bases in the middle. The CDR3 has 15 residues. The germline V gene encodes CDR1 LNHDA and CDR2 SQIVND (reference sequence). Full variable domain (rest looked up from reference TRBV19 and TRBJ1-2): DGGITQSPKYLFRKEGQNVTLSCEQNLNHDAMYWYRQDPGQGLRLIYYSQIVNDFQKGDIAEGYSVSREKKESFPLTVTSAQKNPTAFYLCASSRHPTLGHGYTFGSGTRLTVV.

This chain links TRBV6-5 with TRBJ1-4; D unresolved. The germline V gene has CDR1 MNHEY and CDR2 SVGAGI. With 6 bases removed from V and 8 bases from J, the gap between germline ends came to 10 bases. The CDR3 runs 12 residues. CDR3 coding DNA: TGTGCCAGCAGGGGAGATGAAGAAAAACTGTTTTTT. This sequence encodes CASRGDEEKLFF.

The V and J genes are TRBV6-1 and TRBJ2-7; D unclear. This CDR3 contains 17 residues. V lost 4 bases and J 2 bases, leaving 21 bases between the germline ends. Germline lookup yields CDR1 MNHNS and CDR2 SASEGT. The CDR3 DNA reads as TGTGCCAGCAGTGTTGAGTTCCCAACCGTTTCCCCCTACGAGCAGTACTTC. This translates into CASSVEFPTVSPYEQYF.

This CDR3 reads CASSFPSGTETQYF. In DNA, the CDR3 is TGTGCCAGCAGCTTCCCTAGCGGGACGGAGACCCAGTACTTC. The chain carries TRBV7-2 and TRBJ2-5; TRBD2 matches at 9 bases. J gave up 5 bases and V 3 bases, and 4 bases lay outside the gene matches. Per germline, CDR1 SGHTA and CDR2 FQGNSA. This CDR3 is 14 amino acids long.

The V gene is TRBV10-3, the J gene TRBJ1-3, with D possibly matching TRBD1 (5 bases). There are 14 residues in the CDR3. The V end lost 2 bases, the J end lost 0 bases, and 5 bases lay between the germline ends. In germline, CDR1 is ENHRY, CDR2 SYGVKD. The CDR3 bases are TGTGCCATCAGTGAGGACAGCTCTGGAAACACCATATATTTT. This codes for CAISEDSSGNTIYF.

The chain combines TRBV7-2 with TRBJ2-3; D is ambiguous. This CDR3 has 14 residues. The V end lost 1 base, the J end lost 1 base, and 6 bases lay between the germline ends. CDR1 is SGHTA and CDR2 is FQGNSA in the germline V gene. The CDR3 loop reads CASSLVAGTDTQYF. CDR3 sequence (DNA): TGTGCCAGCAGCTTAGTGGCAGGCACAGATACGCAGTATTTT.

The chain recombines TRBV20-1 with TRBJ2-2, with D possibly being TRBD1 (6 bases). This CDR3 has 11 residues. V was pared by 5 bases and J by 8 bases, with 9 bases between. CDR1 and CDR2 from the germline V gene are DFQATT and SNEGSKA (reference sequence). The CDR3 sequence: CSAGTFGELFF. Here the CDR3 DNA reads TGCAGTGCTGGGACATTTGGGGAGCTGTTTTTT.

The chain couples TRBV19 to TRBJ1-5, with D uncertain. Trimming pared 7 bases from V and 2 bases from J, leaving 12 bases between. Germline CDR1 is LNHDA and CDR2 is SQIVND (reference sequence). The CDR3 has 14 residues. The CDR3 region has the DNA TGTGCCAGTAACCAGGTGGCAGGCAATCAGCCCCAGCATTTT. This codes for CASNQVAGNQPQHF. The whole variable domain, remainder taken from reference TRBV19 and TRBJ1-5, is DGGITQSPKYLFRKEGQNVTLSCEQNLNHDAMYWYRQDPGQGLRLIYYSQIVNDFQKGDIAEGYSVSREKKESFPLTVTSAQKNPTAFYLCASNQVAGNQPQHFGDGTRLSIL.

This clone was observed a handful of times. This chain uses TRBV13 with TRBJ2-7, with a possible D match to TRBD1 (6 bases). The CDR3 length is 14 residues. Germline loops: CDR1 PRHDT, CDR2 FYEKMQ (reference sequence). V lost 0 bases and J 0 bases, leaving 6 bases between the germline ends. The CDR3 region is CASSLGDSSYEQYF. CDR3 sequence (DNA): TGTGCCAGCAGCTTAGGGGACAGCTCCTACGAGCAGTACTTC.

The chain joins TRBV7-6 to TRBJ2-7; TRBD1 matches at 7 bases. In germline, CDR1 is SGHVS, CDR2 FNYEAQ. The J segment lost 0 bases and the V segment lost 4 bases, leaving 6 bases of the junction unmatched. The CDR3 is 15 amino acids. The CDR3 sequence is CASSSNDRASYEQYF. In DNA form, the CDR3 reads TGTGCCAGCAGCTCGAACGACAGGGCCTCCTACGAGCAGTACTTC.

The chain employs TRBV5-5 and TRBJ1-2; 7 bases are a match to TRBD1. The junction had 10 bases not matched to a gene; V was cut back by 4 bases and J by 4 bases. Germline V CDR1 and CDR2: SGHKS, YYEKEE (reference sequence). The CDR3 covers 15 residues. CDR3 coding DNA: TGTGCCAGCAGCAACGGGACAGTCTCGACCTATGGCTACACCTTC. Protein: CASSNGTVSTYGYTF. The full variable domain, its missing parts supplied by reference TRBV5-5 and TRBJ1-2, is DAGVTQSPTHLIKTRGQQVTLRCSPISGHKSVSWYQQVLGQGPQFIFQYYEKEERGRGNFPDRFSARQFPNYSSELNVNALLLGDSALYLCASSNGTVSTYGYTFGSGTRLTVV.

V is TRBV29-1 and J is TRBJ2-3; possible D gene TRBD2, 6 bases. Germline-derived CDR1 and CDR2 are SQVTM and ANQGSEA. Trimming left V 5 bases short and J 0 bases short, with 21 bases between. The CDR3 is made up of 17 amino acids. CDR3: CSVQGLPGGPSTDTQYF. The CDR3 bases are TGCAGCGTTCAGGGACTCCCTGGGGGTCCAAGCACAGATACGCAGTATTTT.

The V call is TRBV6-5, the J call TRBJ2-1, with TRBD1 as a possible D gene (6 bases). Germline V gene lookup returns CDR1 MNHEY and CDR2 SVGAGI. V dropped 7 bases and J dropped 2 bases, with 15 bases sitting between them. The CDR3 loop spans 15 amino acids. CDR3 bases: TGTGCCAGCAACAGGGTGGGGGAGCCCTACAATGAGCAGTTCTTC. Translating it yields CASNRVGEPYNEQFF.

The chain couples TRBV29-1 to TRBJ1-1; 8 bases line up with TRBD1. The germline V gene encodes CDR1 SQVTM and CDR2 ANQGSEA. Trimming cost V 5 bases and J 3 bases; bases outside gene matches: 17. The CDR3 has 17 amino acids. The CDR3 spells CSVWKKNRGMWDTEAFF. Written as DNA, the CDR3 is TGCAGCGTTTGGAAAAAGAACAGGGGGATGTGGGACACTGAAGCTTTCTTT.

The rearrangement joins TRBV19 to TRBJ2-7, with a tentative D call TRBD2 (5 bases). CDR1 is LNHDA and CDR2 is SQIVND in the germline V gene (reference sequence). V was pared by 1 base and J by 7 bases, with 14 bases between. The CDR3 length is 14 residues. The CDR3 sequence: CASSIGLAGGEQYF. CDR3 nucleotides: TGTGCCAGTAGTATAGGACTGGCCGGCGGGGAGCAGTACTTC.

V usage is TRBV5-5 and J usage is TRBJ1-2; D gene uncertain. Trimming removed 3 bases at V and 2 bases at J, with 11 bases between. Germline V gene data show CDR1 as SGHKS and CDR2 as YYEKEE (reference sequence). CDR3 length: 14 residues. CDR3 residues: CASSWVGANYGYTF. The CDR3 bases are TGTGCCAGCAGCTGGGTGGGAGCAAACTATGGCTACACCTTC.

The chain is built from TRBV19 and TRBJ1-1; TRBD1 might be the D (6 bases). Germline V lookup: CDR1 LNHDA, CDR2 SQIVND (reference sequence). This CDR3 has 14 residues. The germline V and J ends were trimmed by 7 bases and 4 bases, with 16 bases remaining between them. The DNA for the CDR3 is TGTGCCAGTACGCTACAGGGATGGGGCACTGAAGCTTTCTTT. Amino acids: CASTLQGWGTEAFF.

The gene calls are TRBV27 and TRBJ1-5, with 10 bases lining up with TRBD1. This CDR3 comprises 16 residues. After removal of 6 bases from V and 4 bases from J, the junction contained 9 bases not matched to a gene. CDR1 is MNHEY and CDR2 is SMNVEV in the germline V gene (reference sequence). CDR3 amino acids: CASRRYGTGENQPQHF. Written as DNA, the CDR3 is TGTGCCAGCAGGAGGTACGGGACAGGGGAAAATCAGCCCCAGCATTTT.

The chain joins TRBV30 to TRBJ2-5; D may be TRBD2 (6 bases). The germline V gene encodes CDR1 GTSNPN and CDR2 SVGIG (reference sequence). Trimming left V 2 bases short and J 3 bases short, with 10 bases between. The CDR3 runs 13 residues. CDR3 in amino acids: CAWSIRREETQYF. CDR3 DNA: TGTGCCTGGAGTATCCGGAGGGAAGAGACCCAGTACTTC.